The rows below give T cell receptor beta chains drawn from one sample of a study of beta chain features in type 1 diabetes. Data came from immunoSEQ multiplex PCR; TCRdb stores just in-frame clones and leaves some out. Of roughly 230,000 clones listed, approximately 10% are singletons. Material: naive CD4+ T cells from blood. The receptors originated from a man aged 25-45 years with type 1 diabetes. The CDR3 runs from the conserved cysteine through the conserved F or W. D genes are given only for firm matches. Expanded clones are given a class, and other clones once, few, many or no size at all.

v_gene	abundance	d_gene	j_gene	CDR3nt	CDR3aa
TRBV6-5	few	NA	TRBJ2-7	TGTGCCAGCAGTTACTCGAATTCTCGGGGGAGCGGCGAGCAGTACTTC	CASSYSNSRGSGEQYF
TRBV27	NA	TRBD1	TRBJ1-6	TGTGCCAGCAGTCCGGGACAGGGGACGCATTCACCCCTCCACTTT	CASSPGQGTHSPLHF
TRBV19	few	TRBD1	TRBJ2-6	TGTGCCAGTAGTGTCGGGACAGCTGGGGCCAACGTCCTGACTTTC	CASSVGTAGANVLTF
TRBV5-4	NA	NA	TRBJ1-1	TGTGCCAGCAGCTCTACCTGGGACTTTGAAGCTTTCTTT	CASSSTWDFEAFF
TRBV18	few	NA	TRBJ2-3	TGTGCCAGCTCACCCCCCTCGGGGACAGATACGCAGTATTTT	CASSPPSGTDTQYF
TRBV4-2	few	NA	TRBJ1-2	TGTGCCAGCAGCCAAGATAACAGACGGGGTGATAACTATGGCTACACCTTC	CASSQDNRRGDNYGYTF
TRBV19	NA	TRBD1	TRBJ2-7	TGTGCCAGTAGACCAACAGGGGAAAGTAGTTACGAGCAGTACTTC	CASRPTGESSYEQYF
TRBV7-9	NA	TRBD1	TRBJ1-1	TGTGCCAGCAGCCCAGGGGGAGCGAACACTGAAGCTTTCTTT	CASSPGGANTEAFF
TRBV30	NA	NA	TRBJ2-3	TGTGCCTGGGCCTGGGGGGGGGCAGGAGATACGCAGTATTTT	CAWAWGGAGDTQYF
TRBV29-1	NA	NA	TRBJ2-7	TGCAGCGTCGAGGGGGAGTCCTACGAGCAGTACTTC	CSVEGESYEQYF
TRBV2	NA	TRBD1	TRBJ1-1	TGTGCCAGCCAGGGGGTGGATACTGAAGCTTTCTTT	CASQGVDTEAFF
TRBV5-4	NA	NA	TRBJ2-3	TGTGCCAGCAGCTCCGACGGGGGAGGCACAGATACGCAGTATTTT	CASSSDGGGTDTQYF
TRBV19	NA	NA	TRBJ1-2	TGTGCCAGTAGTGCCCTTACCGGGACTAACTATGGCTACACCTTC	CASSALTGTNYGYTF
TRBV7-9	NA	TRBD1	TRBJ2-5	TGTGCCAGCAGCCCGAGCCCGGGACAGGGTTCGGAGACCCAGTACTTC	CASSPSPGQGSETQYF
TRBV6-5	NA	NA	TRBJ2-1	TGTGCCAGCAATAAACAGGGTTCTGGTGAGCAGTTCTTC	CASNKQGSGEQFF
TRBV10-3	NA	TRBD2	TRBJ2-3	TGTGCCATCAAAGACGGGCGGGGGGGCCCAGATACGCAGTATTTT	CAIKDGRGGPDTQYF
TRBV19	NA	NA	TRBJ2-5	TGTGCCAGTACGGAGACGGGACACGGAGAGACCCAGTACTTC	CASTETGHGETQYF
TRBV11-3	NA	NA	TRBJ2-1	TGTGCCAGCAGCTTAGGACGGCGGGGCAGTGAGCAGTTCTTC	CASSLGRRGSEQFF
TRBV5-1	NA	TRBD1	TRBJ1-2	TGCGCCAGCAGCCTGGGGACAGTCTATGGCTACACCTTC	CASSLGTVYGYTF
TRBV9	NA	NA	TRBJ1-1	TGTGCCAGCAGCCAACCCCCGGGGAGAGAAGCTTTCTTT	CASSQPPGREAFF
TRBV5-1	few	TRBD1	TRBJ1-5	TGCGCCAGCAGCCCGCAGGGGGCAGGTCAGCCCCAGCATTTT	CASSPQGAGQPQHF
TRBV7-3	few	TRBD2	TRBJ2-1	TGTGCCAGCAGCCCCGGACTAGCGGGGGAAGAGCAGTTCTTC	CASSPGLAGEEQFF
TRBV25-1	NA	NA	TRBJ1-4	TGTGCCAGCAGTGAATTCAGGGGAACTAATGAAAAACTGTTTTTT	CASSEFRGTNEKLFF
TRBV5-1	NA	NA	TRBJ1-3	TGCGCCAGCAGCGATCAGGGTTATGGAAACACCATATATTTT	CASSDQGYGNTIYF
TRBV11-1	NA	NA	TRBJ2-7	TGTGCCAGCAGCTTAGTACCCCTAGCCGAGCAGTACTTC	CASSLVPLAEQYF
TRBV7-9	NA	NA	TRBJ1-6	TGTGCCAGCAGCTTAGTGGGGGGGATGGATTCACCCCTCCACTTT	CASSLVGGMDSPLHF
TRBV5-1	NA	NA	TRBJ1-5	TGCGCCAGCAGCCCGGTCTTTGGGGGAGGCCAGCCCCAGCATTTT	CASSPVFGGGQPQHF
TRBV28	NA	NA	TRBJ2-3	TGTGCCAGCAGTCGGATCGGGGGAGATACGCAGTATTTT	CASSRIGGDTQYF
TRBV15	few	NA	TRBJ1-5	TGTGCCACCAGCAAATCCGATCAGCCCCAGCATTTT	CATSKSDQPQHF
TRBV18	NA	NA	TRBJ2-2	TGTGCCAGCTCAGCCTCGTCGGACACCGGGGAGCTGTTTTTT	CASSASSDTGELFF
TRBV30	NA	NA	TRBJ1-1	TGTGCCTGGGGACGGATTGAGACAGCGAACACTGAAGCTTTCTTT	CAWGRIETANTEAFF
TRBV19	NA	NA	TRBJ1-1	TGTGCCAGTAGTTCAAGCTCCTCTGAAGCTTTCTTT	CASSSSSSEAFF
TRBV28	NA	NA	TRBJ2-1	TGTGCCAGCAGTTTAAGGCAGGGTCAGTTCTTC	CASSLRQGQFF
TRBV4-2	NA	NA	TRBJ1-6	TGTGCCAGCAGCAAAAGGGTGGAGAGGGCAAATTCACCCCTCCACTTT	CASSKRVERANSPLHF
TRBV18	few	NA	TRBJ2-4	TGTGCCAGCTCAGCCCCAGGCACGGCCGTGAACATTCAGTACTTC	CASSAPGTAVNIQYF
TRBV11-2	NA	NA	TRBJ2-1	TGTGCCAGCAGCTCGAGGGAGGAGACAGATCCCCTCTACAATGAGCAGTTCTTC	CASSSREETDPLYNEQFF
TRBV12-5	NA	NA	TRBJ2-5	TGTGCTAGTGGCCCCACGGGGAGGGAGACCCAGTACTTC	CASGPTGRETQYF
TRBV7-2	NA	TRBD1	TRBJ1-2	TGTGCCAGCAGCTTAGTAGGACAGGGGATCTATGGCTACACCTTC	CASSLVGQGIYGYTF
TRBV2	few	TRBD1	TRBJ2-7	TGTGCCAGCAGTAGGACAGGTGTAACCTACGAGCAGTACTTC	CASSRTGVTYEQYF
TRBV9	few	NA	TRBJ2-2	TGTGCCAGCAGCGTAGCGGAGGGGTGGACCGGGGAGCTGTTTTTT	CASSVAEGWTGELFF
TRBV10-3	few	NA	TRBJ2-7	TGTGCCATCAGGGACGGGAATTCTCCCTACGAGCAGTACTTC	CAIRDGNSPYEQYF
TRBV14	NA	NA	TRBJ1-1	TGTGCCAGCAGTCGTACCGGGGGGCGGCGGAACACTGAAGCTTTCTTT	CASSRTGGRRNTEAFF
TRBV9	few	NA	TRBJ1-6	TGTGCCAGCAGCGTATACGAGGGTGTGGGATCACCCCTCCACTTT	CASSVYEGVGSPLHF
TRBV7-9	NA	TRBD2	TRBJ2-5	TGTGCCAGCAGAAAAGGGGCGGGGGGCCTCCAAGAGACCCAGTACTTC	CASRKGAGGLQETQYF
TRBV28	NA	NA	TRBJ1-2	TGTGCCAGCAGTCAGAACATAAACTATGGCTACACCTTC	CASSQNINYGYTF
TRBV20-1	NA	NA	TRBJ1-2	TGCAGTGCTAGGGGGAGTAGTGGCTACACCTTC	CSARGSSGYTF
TRBV7-2	NA	TRBD1	TRBJ1-6	TGTGCCAGCAGCACCCAGGGGGCTGGTTCACCCCTCCACTTT	CASSTQGAGSPLHF
TRBV28	few	NA	TRBJ1-5	TGTGCCAGCAGGCCCGACAACTTACCTAGCAATCAGCCCCAGCATTTT	CASRPDNLPSNQPQHF
TRBV7-3	few	NA	TRBJ2-5	TGTGCCAGCAGCGCAGGATCGCAAGAGACCCAGTACTTC	CASSAGSQETQYF
TRBV28	NA	NA	TRBJ1-2	TGTGCCAGCAGTTTTATGCACTTCTATGGCTACACCTTC	CASSFMHFYGYTF
TRBV30	NA	NA	TRBJ2-2	TGTGCCTGGAGTGTACCGGGGGGCGACACCGGGGAGCTGTTTTTT	CAWSVPGGDTGELFF
TRBV7-2	NA	TRBD1	TRBJ1-4	TGTGCCAGCAGCCCGAGACAGGGGGGAATGGAAAAACTGTTTTTT	CASSPRQGGMEKLFF
TRBV5-1	few	NA	TRBJ1-2	TGCGCCAGCAGCTCACAGGGAAACTATGGCTACACCTTC	CASSSQGNYGYTF
TRBV2	few	TRBD1	TRBJ1-5	TGTGCCAGCAGCGACAGGACAGGGGGTAGCAATCAGCCCCAGCATTTT	CASSDRTGGSNQPQHF
TRBV2	NA	TRBD2	TRBJ2-2	TGTGCCAGCAGTTCTAGCGGGGGGCCCACCGGGGAGCTGTTTTTT	CASSSSGGPTGELFF